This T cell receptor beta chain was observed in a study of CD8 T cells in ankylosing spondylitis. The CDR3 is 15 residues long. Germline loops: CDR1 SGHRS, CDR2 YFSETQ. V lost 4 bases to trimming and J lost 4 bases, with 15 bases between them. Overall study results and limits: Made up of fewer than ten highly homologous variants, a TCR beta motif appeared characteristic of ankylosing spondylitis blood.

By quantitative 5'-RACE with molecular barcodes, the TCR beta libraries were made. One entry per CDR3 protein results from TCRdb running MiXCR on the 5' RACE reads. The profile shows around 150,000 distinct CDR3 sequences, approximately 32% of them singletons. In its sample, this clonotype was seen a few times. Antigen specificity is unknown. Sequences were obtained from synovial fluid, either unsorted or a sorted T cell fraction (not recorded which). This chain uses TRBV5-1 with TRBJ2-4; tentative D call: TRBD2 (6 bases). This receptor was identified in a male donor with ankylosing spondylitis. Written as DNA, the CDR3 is TGCGCCAGCAGCCTGGAGGGGACGGCAAAAAACATTCAGTACTTC. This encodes CASSLEGTAKNIQYF.